This passage covers 11 T cell receptor beta chains from one sample sequenced in a study of early T cells in non-severe SARS-CoV-2 infection. MiXCR was run by TCRdb on the 5' RACE reads, yielding one entry per CDR3 protein. The data hold about 63,000 distinct CDR3 sequences, with around 13% observed a single time. Specimen: whole blood. Receptors were obtained from an adult who was a healthcare worker with PCR-confirmed SARS-CoV-2 infection or an uninfected control (not recorded which).

This clonotype has a count of ten or more. The chain carries TRBV2 and TRBJ2-4, with 7 bases aligning to TRBD1. V lost 6 bases, J lost 12 bases, and 14 bases stayed unmatched. The germline V gene has CDR1 SNHLY and CDR2 FYNNEI. This CDR3 comprises 14 residues. This chain's CDR3 is CASSVRGQVVSQYF. In nucleotides, the CDR3 is TGTGCCAGCAGCGTGAGGGGGCAGGTCGTGTCTCAGTACTTC.

This clonotype was detected many times. The rearrangement links TRBV6-2 or TRBV6-3 to TRBJ2-7; 8 bases are a match to TRBD2. The germline gives CDR1 MNHEY, CDR2 SVGEGT. The length of the CDR3 is 14 residues. V lost 8 bases, J lost 2 bases, and 8 bases stayed unmatched. The CDR3 here is CASLGSSGTYEQYF. CDR3 nucleotide sequence: TGTGCCAGCTTGGGGAGTAGCGGGACCTACGAGCAGTACTTC.

This clonotype was seen more than once but under ten times. V and J are TRBV6-5 and TRBJ2-2; D remains unclear. The germline CDR1 and CDR2 sequences are MNHEY and SVGAGI. The CDR3 contains 18 residues. Trimming stripped 2 bases from V and 2 bases from J, with 18 bases between. This CDR3 is CASSYGVPLSPNTGELFF. The CDR3 DNA is TGTGCCAGCAGTTACGGGGTACCCCTTTCCCCAAACACCGGGGAGCTGTTTTTT.

The table lists this clonotype with many counts. Germline and junction disagree at one end, which may indicate a read error. The chain has TRBV7-7 and TRBJ2-5, with D perhaps being TRBD1 or TRBD2 (5 bases each). Germline CDR1 reads SSHAT; CDR2 reads FNYEAQ (reference sequence). The CDR3 contains 14 residues. CDR3 sequence (DNA): TGTGCTAGCAGCTCAAAGACAGCCGGGGCGACCCAGTACTTC. Protein sequence: CASSSKTAGATQYF.

The chain employs TRBV6-5 and TRBJ2-6; unclear D gene. V shed 0 bases and J shed 2 bases, with 11 bases lying between them. Germline-derived CDR1 and CDR2 are MNHEY and SVGAGI. The CDR3 has 17 amino acids. The CDR3 region is CASSYSLSGAGANVLTF. The CDR3 DNA follows: TGTGCCAGCAGTTACTCGCTTTCCGGAGCTGGGGCCAACGTCCTGACTTTC.

This clonotype was observed at least ten times. The chain links TRBV4-2 to TRBJ2-2; TRBD2 matches 10 bases. V gave up 1 base and J gave up 7 bases; unmatched junction bases: 15. The CDR3 is 19 residues long. Germline CDR1 reads LGHNA; CDR2 reads YNFKEQ. CDR3 nucleotide sequence: TGTGCCAGCAGCCAAGCTTCGCCGGCAGCGGGGGGGTTGGTCGGGGAGCTGTTTTTT. Its protein is CASSQASPAAGGLVGELFF.

In its sample, this clonotype was seen once. Given a much more abundant clone one base away, this may be a read error. The V call is TRBV6-2 or TRBV6-3, the J call TRBJ2-1, with D perhaps TRBD2 (6 bases). Trimming removed 8 bases from V and 11 bases from J, with 25 bases in between. The CDR3 consists of 15 residues. CDR1 and CDR2 (germline): MNHEY, SVGEGT. In DNA, the CDR3 is TGTGCCAGCGGGGAAGGGACTTGGGGCGGGAATCAGCAGTTCTTC. Translation gives CASGEGTWGGNQQFF.

This clonotype came up many times. The rearrangement joins TRBV30 to TRBJ2-1, with D perhaps matching TRBD2 (5 bases). The ends were cut back, 4 bases at V and 9 bases at J, with 16 bases in the middle. Germline V gives CDR1 GTSNPN, CDR2 SVGIG (reference sequence). There are 13 residues in the CDR3. As DNA, the CDR3 is TGTGCCTGGACATCATTGGGGAGCAGTGAGCAGTTCTTC. Its translation: CAWTSLGSSEQFF. Based on the CDR3 plus reference TRBV30 and TRBJ2-1, the full variable domain is SQTIHQWPATLVQPVGSPLSLECTVEGTSNPNLYWYRQAAGRGLQLLFYSVGIGQISSEVPQNLSASRPQDRQFILSSKKLLLSDSGFYLCAWTSLGSSEQFFGPGTRLTVL.

This clonotype has more than one count but fewer than ten. The chain couples TRBV7-2 to TRBJ1-2; D is undetermined. Trimming pared 2 bases from V and 7 bases from J, leaving 14 bases between. The germline V gene encodes CDR1 SGHTA and CDR2 FQGNSA. The CDR3 sequence is 14 residues long. The CDR3 region has the DNA TGTGCCAGCAGCTTAAGGAGGGAGGGCCTTGGCTACACCTTC. This codes for CASSLRREGLGYTF.

This clonotype came up a few times. The J gene is TRBJ1-3, the V gene TRBV5-1; 8 bases are a match to TRBD1. J lost 7 bases, V lost 0 bases, and 12 bases had no gene match. Germline V gives CDR1 SGHRS, CDR2 YFSETQ. The CDR3 runs to 17 residues. The CDR3 sequence: CASSLAAYRGSRNTIYF. DNA for the CDR3: TGCGCCAGCAGCTTGGCCGCATACAGGGGGTCCAGGAACACCATATATTTT.

The sample holds a few counts of this clonotype. The chain links TRBV11-2 to TRBJ1-1, with 7 bases lining up with TRBD1. With V trimmed by 7 bases and J by 2 bases, 13 bases remained unmatched. From germline, CDR1 is SGHAT and CDR2 FQNNGV. The CDR3 is 16 residues long. This CDR3 is CASNLQTDRSNTEAFF. The CDR3 DNA sequence: TGTGCCAGCAACCTCCAAACGGACAGGAGCAACACTGAAGCTTTCTTT.